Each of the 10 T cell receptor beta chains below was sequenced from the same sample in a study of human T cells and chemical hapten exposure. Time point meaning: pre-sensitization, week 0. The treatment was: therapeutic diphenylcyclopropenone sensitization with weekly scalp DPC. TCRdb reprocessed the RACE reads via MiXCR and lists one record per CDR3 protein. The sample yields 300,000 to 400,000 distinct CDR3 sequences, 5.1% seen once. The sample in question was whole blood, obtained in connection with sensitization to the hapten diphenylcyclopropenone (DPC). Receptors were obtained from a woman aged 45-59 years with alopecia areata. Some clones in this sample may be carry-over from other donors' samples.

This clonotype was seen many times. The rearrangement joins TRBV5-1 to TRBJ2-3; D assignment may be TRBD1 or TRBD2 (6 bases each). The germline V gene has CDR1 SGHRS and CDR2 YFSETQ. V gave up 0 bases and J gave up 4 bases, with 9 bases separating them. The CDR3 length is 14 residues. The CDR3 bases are TGCGCCAGCAGCTTGGAAAGGGGGGCAGATACGCAGTATTTT. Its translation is CASSLERGADTQYF.

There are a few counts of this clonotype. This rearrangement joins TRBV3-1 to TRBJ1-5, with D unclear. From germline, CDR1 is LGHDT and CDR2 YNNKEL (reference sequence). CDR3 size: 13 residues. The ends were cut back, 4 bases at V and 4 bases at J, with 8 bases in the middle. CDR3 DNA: TGTGCCAGCAGCCTTCGGAGGAATCAGCCCCAGCATTTT. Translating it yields CASSLRRNQPQHF.

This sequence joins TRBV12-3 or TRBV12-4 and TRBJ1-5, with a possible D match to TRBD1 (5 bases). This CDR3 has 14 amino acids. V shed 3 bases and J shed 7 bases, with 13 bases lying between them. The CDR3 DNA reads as TGTGCCAGCAGTTTCCGGGGCAACCAGCAGCCCCAGCATTTT. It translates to CASSFRGNQQPQHF.

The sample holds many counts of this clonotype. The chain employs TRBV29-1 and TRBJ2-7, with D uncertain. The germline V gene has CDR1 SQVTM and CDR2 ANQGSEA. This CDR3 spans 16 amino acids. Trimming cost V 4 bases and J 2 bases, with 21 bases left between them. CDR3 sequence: CSVVGRRDQIAYEQYF. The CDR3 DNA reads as TGCAGCGTTGTAGGCAGAAGAGACCAGATAGCCTACGAGCAGTACTTC.

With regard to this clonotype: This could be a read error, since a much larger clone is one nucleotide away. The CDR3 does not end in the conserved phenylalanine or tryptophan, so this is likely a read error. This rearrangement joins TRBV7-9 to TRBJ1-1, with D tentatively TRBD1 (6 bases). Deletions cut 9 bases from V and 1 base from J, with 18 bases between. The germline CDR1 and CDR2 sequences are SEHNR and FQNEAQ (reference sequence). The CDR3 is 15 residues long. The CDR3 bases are TGTGCCAGTAACTACGGTGGACAGCCGAACACTGAAGCTTTCTTA. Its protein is CASNYGGQPNTEAFL.

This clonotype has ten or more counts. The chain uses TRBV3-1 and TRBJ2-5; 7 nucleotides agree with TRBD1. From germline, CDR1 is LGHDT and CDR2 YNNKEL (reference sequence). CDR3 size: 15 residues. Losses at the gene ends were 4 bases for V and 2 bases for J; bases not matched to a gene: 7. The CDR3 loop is CASSLDRDLQETQYF. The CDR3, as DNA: TGTGCCAGCAGCCTTGACAGGGACCTACAAGAGACCCAGTACTTC.

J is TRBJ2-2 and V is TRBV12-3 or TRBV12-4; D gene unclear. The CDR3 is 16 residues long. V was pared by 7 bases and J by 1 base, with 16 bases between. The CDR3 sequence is CASTPGVHLNTGELFF. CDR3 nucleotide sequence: TGTGCCAGCACCCCGGGTGTCCACCTGAACACCGGGGAGCTGTTTTTT.

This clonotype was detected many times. The CDR3 here is CASNEPGRNYGYTF. The CDR3 nucleotides read TGTGCCAGCAACGAACCGGGACGGAACTATGGCTACACCTTC. The chain combines TRBV7-9 with TRBJ1-2; possibly TRBD1 for D (5 bases). The CDR3 is made up of 14 amino acids. Germline CDR1 and CDR2: SEHNR and FQNEAQ (reference sequence). V was shortened by 7 bases and J by 2 bases, with 14 bases between the two germline ends. Looking up the rest from reference TRBV7-9 and TRBJ1-2 gives the full variable domain: DTGVSQNPRHKITKRGQNVTFRCDPISEHNRLYWYRQTLGQGPEFLTYFQNEAQLEKSRLLSDRFSAERPKGSFSTLEIQRTEQGDSAMYLCASNEPGRNYGYTFGSGTRLTVV.

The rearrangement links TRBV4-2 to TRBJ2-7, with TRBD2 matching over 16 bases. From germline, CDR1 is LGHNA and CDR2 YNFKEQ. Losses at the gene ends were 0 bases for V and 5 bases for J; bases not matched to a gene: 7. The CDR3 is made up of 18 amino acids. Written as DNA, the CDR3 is TGTGCCAGCAGCCAAGAGGGACTAGCGGGGGGGACGGGCCACGAGCAGTACTTC. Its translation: CASSQEGLAGGTGHEQYF.

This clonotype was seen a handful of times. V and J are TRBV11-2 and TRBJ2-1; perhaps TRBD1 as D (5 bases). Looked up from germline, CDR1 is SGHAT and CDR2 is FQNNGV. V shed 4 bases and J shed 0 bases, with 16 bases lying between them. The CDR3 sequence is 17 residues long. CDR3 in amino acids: CASSSGATTFSYNEQFF. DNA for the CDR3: TGTGCCAGCAGCTCTGGGGCCACGACCTTCTCCTACAATGAGCAGTTCTTC.